The next 21 T cell receptor beta chains were all read from a single sample in a study of response to subunit inactivated influenza vaccine. TCRdb re-analysed the RT-PCR reads in MiXCR, keeping a single row per CDR3 protein. The repertoire has 150,000 to 200,000 distinct CDR3 sequences, more than 10% of them found once; the top ten carry about 29%. These data were also filed under a second study, of T cells expressing NK-cell markers. This second study notes: Making the TCR beta cDNA relied on 5'RACE template switching with UMIs.

Here the sequenced sample was CD8+ T cells sorted from PBMCs, taken about 13 days after vaccination. These receptors were taken from a man in his forties or fifties who received an inactivated influenza vaccine.

The J gene is TRBJ2-3, the V gene TRBV20-1; unclear D gene. This CDR3 has 17 amino acids. In germline, CDR1 is DFQATT, CDR2 SNEGSKA (reference sequence). V lost 5 bases, J lost 2 bases, and 23 bases lay in between. The CDR3 DNA reads as TGCAGTGCTTCCCCCCCGTCAGAGACCAGCATCACAGATACGCAGTATTTT. It codes for CSASPPSETSITDTQYF.

This clonotype was counted only a few times. The chain couples TRBV19 to TRBJ2-1, with 9 bases identical to TRBD1. The trim removed 2 bases at V and 3 bases at J, leaving 14 bases unmatched. The CDR3 consists of 19 residues. Germline loops: CDR1 LNHDA, CDR2 SQIVND (reference sequence). The CDR3 is CASSIIDRGRPDVYNEQFF. DNA of the CDR3: TGTGCCAGTAGTATAATCGACAGGGGGAGACCAGATGTCTACAATGAGCAGTTCTTC.

This clonotype was seen more than once but under ten times. The rearrangement joins TRBV5-1 to TRBJ2-1; tentatively, D is TRBD2 (6 bases). The CDR3 contains 15 residues. The V and J ends lost 0 bases and 6 bases respectively, with 13 bases between them. CDR1 and CDR2 from the germline V gene are SGHRS and YFSETQ. The CDR3 DNA reads TGCGCCAGCAGCTTGGAGGCGGGAAGCCTCAATGAGCAGTTCTTC. Translation: CASSLEAGSLNEQFF.

V usage is TRBV15 and J usage is TRBJ2-7, with D possibly matching TRBD1 (5 bases). Trimming pared 0 bases from V and 1 base from J, leaving 10 bases between. The germline CDR1 and CDR2 sequences are LNHNV and YYDKDF (reference sequence). This CDR3 comprises 15 residues. The CDR3 DNA sequence: TGTGCCACCAGCAGAGATTTAGGGGATTCCTACGAGCAGTACTTC. Its protein product is CATSRDLGDSYEQYF.

This clonotype was picked up many times. A junction end diverges from the germline sequence, so it may reflect a read error. The gene calls are TRBV7-9 and TRBJ2-7, with a weak D call TRBD1 (6 bases). CDR1 is SEHNR, CDR2 FQNEAQ, per germline (reference sequence). The CDR3 is 13 amino acids. In DNA form, the CDR3 reads TGCGCCAGCAGCTTGGGGGCTTCCTACGAGCAGTACTTC. Protein sequence: CASSLGASYEQYF.

This clonotype was seen a handful of times. The chain employs TRBV4-3 and TRBJ2-5, with a possible D match to TRBD1 (6 bases). Trimming pared 3 bases from V and 0 bases from J, leaving 14 bases between. Germline loops: CDR1 LGHNA, CDR2 YSLEER. This CDR3 comprises 16 residues. Here the CDR3 reads CASSQAYRVHQETQYF. Written as DNA, the CDR3 is TGCGCCAGCAGCCAGGCGTACAGGGTGCACCAAGAGACCCAGTACTTC.

This clonotype was seen a handful of times. This chain links TRBV7-6 with TRBJ2-5, with 9 bases fitting TRBD2. Trimming at V came to 5 bases and at J to 2 bases, leaving 6 bases not matched to a gene. CDR1 SGHVS and CDR2 FNYEAQ come from the germline V gene. The CDR3 consists of 15 residues. The CDR3 sequence is CASSIRTSAQETQYF. The CDR3 region has the DNA TGTGCCAGCAGCATCCGGACTAGCGCACAAGAGACCCAGTACTTC.

This chain joins TRBV15 and TRBJ2-5; perhaps TRBD2 as D (6 bases). This CDR3 has 14 residues. Germline values: CDR1 LNHNV, CDR2 YYDKDF (reference sequence). V lost 3 bases to trimming and J lost 2 bases, with 10 bases between them. CDR3 protein: CATSSRDWQETQYF. The CDR3 nucleotides read TGTGCCACCAGCAGCAGGGACTGGCAAGAGACCCAGTACTTC.

This clonotype showed up just a few times. The J gene is TRBJ2-1, the V gene TRBV7-9; 13 bases align to TRBD2. Per germline, CDR1 SEHNR and CDR2 FQNEAQ (reference sequence). V shed 5 bases, J shed 7 bases, and the junction held 8 bases outside the gene matches. This CDR3 spans 16 amino acids. The CDR3 protein is CASSHTSGGARNEQFF. CDR3 nucleotide sequence: TGTGCCAGCAGCCACACTAGCGGGGGGGCCCGGAATGAGCAGTTCTTC.

The chain carries TRBV7-2 and TRBJ2-3; 10 bases are a match to TRBD1. Germline V gene lookup returns CDR1 SGHTA and CDR2 FQGNSA. The CDR3 consists of 14 residues. Trimming removed 3 bases from V and 9 bases from J; junction bases left unmatched: 6. The CDR3 DNA follows: TGTGCCAGCAGCTTGCCGACAGGGGGCAGGACGCAGTATTTT. The encoded protein is CASSLPTGGRTQYF. Drawing the rest from reference TRBV7-2 and TRBJ2-3, the complete variable domain is GAGVSQSPSNKVTEKGKDVELRCDPISGHTALYWYRQSLGQGLEFLIYFQGNSAPDKSGLPSDRFSAERTGGSVSTLTIQRTQQEDSAVYLCASSLPTGGRTQYFGPGTRLTVL.

This clonotype showed up just a few times. V gene TRBV19 combines with J gene TRBJ2-6; D remains unclear. Trimming pared 0 bases from V and 4 bases from J, leaving 1 base between. CDR3 size: 13 residues. Germline V gene data show CDR1 as LNHDA and CDR2 as SQIVND (reference sequence). In DNA form, the CDR3 reads TGTGCCAGTAGTATAGACGGGGCCAACGTCCTGACTTTC. This translates into CASSIDGANVLTF.

The gene calls are TRBV7-8 and TRBJ2-1; no clear D gene. V was pared by 4 bases and J by 5 bases, with 18 bases between. Germline CDR1 and CDR2: SGHVS and FQNEAQ. CDR3 size: 16 residues. The chain's CDR3 is CASSYLGLGKHNEQFF. The CDR3 nucleotides are TGTGCCAGCAGCTACTTAGGGCTGGGGAAACACAATGAGCAGTTCTTC.

This clonotype was recorded a few times. V and J are TRBV20-1 and TRBJ2-1; TRBD1 matches 7 bases. Per germline, CDR1 DFQATT and CDR2 SNEGSKA (reference sequence). The CDR3 extends over 16 amino acids. V lost 3 bases to trimming and J lost 1 base; unmatched junction nucleotides: 9. The CDR3 sequence: CSASVGEQGSYNEQFF. CDR3 nucleotide sequence: TGCAGTGCTAGCGTAGGAGAACAGGGGTCCTACAATGAGCAGTTCTTC.

The chain couples TRBV7-8 to TRBJ2-3; 7 bases agree with TRBD2. This CDR3 comprises 17 residues. CDR1 and CDR2 (germline): SGHVS, FQNEAQ. Trimming at V came to 3 bases and at J to 2 bases, leaving 11 bases not matched to a gene. For the CDR3, the DNA is TGTGCCAGCAGCTTTTCGTTCTCCGGGGGGAACACAGATACGCAGTATTTT. Amino acids: CASSFSFSGGNTDTQYF.

V is TRBV28 and J is TRBJ1-1, with D hard to call. The CDR3 sequence is 12 residues long. The germline V and J ends were trimmed by 5 bases and 6 bases, with 10 bases remaining between them. Germline V lookup: CDR1 MDHEN, CDR2 SYDVKM. The CDR3, as DNA: TGTGCCAGCAGTCACGACAATCCTGAAGCTTTCTTT. Its protein product is CASSHDNPEAFF. The full variable domain, completed using reference TRBV28 and TRBJ1-1, is DVKVTQSSRYLVKRTGEKVFLECVQDMDHENMFWYRQDPGLGLRLIYFSYDVKMKEKGDIPEGYSVSREKKERFSLILESASTNQTSMYLCASSHDNPEAFFGQGTRLTVV.

V gene TRBV7-9 combines with J gene TRBJ2-3; a possible D gene is TRBD2 (5 bases). The CDR3 is made up of 12 amino acids. Germline CDR1 reads SEHNR; CDR2 reads FQNEAQ (reference sequence). Trimming stripped 5 bases from V and 6 bases from J, with 9 bases between. The CDR3 DNA follows: TGTGCCAGCAGCAACTTAGCGGATACGCAGTATTTT. This gives the protein CASSNLADTQYF.

The chain combines TRBV6-1 with TRBJ2-7; D gene unclear. This CDR3 is 15 amino acids long. Germline V lookup: CDR1 MNHNS, CDR2 SASEGT. Trimming cost V 6 bases and J 0 bases, with 15 bases left between them. DNA of the CDR3: TGTGCCAGCAGCCAAACCCACATGAGCTCCTACGAGCAGTACTTC. Its protein product is CASSQTHMSSYEQYF.

The rearrangement links TRBV27 to TRBJ1-4; D may be TRBD1 (5 bases). This CDR3 has 17 amino acids. V was pared by 1 base and J by 8 bases, with 20 bases between. Germline-derived CDR1 and CDR2 are MNHEY and SMNVEV (reference sequence). CDR3 loop: CASSLFGALGHPEKLFF. CDR3 nucleotides: TGTGCCAGCAGTTTATTCGGAGCGCTAGGACATCCAGAAAAACTGTTTTTT.

The chain recombines TRBV7-9 with TRBJ2-2; 7 bases align to TRBD2. This CDR3 has 12 amino acids. V dropped 10 bases and J dropped 7; count of bases not matched to a gene: 6. Germline values: CDR1 SEHNR, CDR2 FQNEAQ (reference sequence). Written as DNA, the CDR3 is TGTGCCATCGCGGGGGTTGGCGGGGAGCTGTTTTTT. The encoded protein is CAIAGVGGELFF.

This clonotype was detected a few times. The V gene is TRBV2, the J gene TRBJ2-7; TRBD1 agrees at 9 bases. Germline lookup yields CDR1 SNHLY and CDR2 FYNNEI. This CDR3 comprises 16 residues. V lost 6 bases and J lost 5; bases outside the gene matches: 14. CDR3 DNA: TGTGCCAGCAGCATCTCCGGCGGGGGACAGGGTAACGAGCAGTACTTC. Encoded protein: CASSISGGGQGNEQYF.

This clonotype occurred a few times. The chain links TRBV28 to TRBJ2-7; 9 bases agree with TRBD1. The J segment lost 5 bases and the V segment lost 7 bases, leaving 12 bases of the junction unmatched. This CDR3 has 15 amino acids. CDR1 is MDHEN and CDR2 is SYDVKM in the germline V gene. The DNA of the CDR3 is TGTGCCAGCACCGGCCTAGACAGGGGGTACCACGAGCAGTACTTC. Residues: CASTGLDRGYHEQYF.